The subject of this entry is one T cell receptor beta chain. This record belongs to a study of blood T cell repertoires in COVID-19. Per the study methods: Nucleated cell counts were estimated from reference gene primer amplification. Sequenced by immunoSEQ multiplex PCR; TCRdb stores in-frame clones only, minus some. V and J calls plus clone size are reproduced from that table; the DNA served to infer D and trimming. The data show around 150,000 clones, about 87% seen once. This TCR was recovered from a man aged 50 to 60 with active COVID-19. Material for sequencing was peripheral blood.

DNA for the CDR3: TGTGCCAGCAGTCAGGGGATGACCGGGGAGCTGTTTTTT. Translation gives CASSQGMTGELFF. The gene calls are TRBV6-2 or TRBV6-3 and TRBJ2-2; tentative D call: TRBD1 (6 bases). Looked up from germline, CDR1 is MNHEY and CDR2 is SVGEGT. The CDR3 spans 13 residues. V shed 5 bases and J shed 5 bases, with 9 bases lying between them.